This paragraph covers one T cell receptor beta chain sequence. This specimen comes from a study of blood T cell repertoires in COVID-19. In the study overall: Nucleic acid was either cDNA or gDNA, and it came from T cells, B-cell-depleted T cells, or PBMCs.

Sequencing was performed with immunoSEQ multiplex PCR; in TCRdb, only in-frame clones are kept and a portion is missing. The repertoire holds approximately 290,000 clones, approximately 85% seen once, with more than 4% in the top ten. Participants were placed into cohorts based on the clinical history they reported. The CDR3 covers 15 residues. Looked up from germline, CDR1 is SGDLS and CDR2 is YYNGEE. Trimming removed 1 base from V and 5 bases from J; junction bases left unmatched: 6. Sequencing used PBMCs or T cells enriched from blood (not recorded which). The TCR sequence derives from a woman aged 25 to 39 who had recovered from COVID-19. The V and J genes are TRBV9 and TRBJ2-7; 10 nucleotides align to TRBD1. CDR3 nucleotides: TGTGCCAGCAGCGTAAGGGGGACAGGGGAGCACGAGCAGTACTTC. Residues: CASSVRGTGEHEQYF.